Listed here is a single T cell receptor beta chain. As yet, its antigen is unknown. This table comes from immunoSEQ multiplex PCR, and its TCRdb copy is limited to in-frame clones, with some not included. Found here are roughly 130,000 clones, around 93% of them singletons; the top ten hold 2.5% to 3%. This sample was taken from a study of T cell responses to AZD1222 COVID-19 vaccine. Overall study context: Pooled in the analysis were second doses at about 4 or about 12 weeks. General study points: Only a handful of AZD1222 recipients, more than 5 in all, had baseline seropositivity. The repertoires were collected only after the peak T cell response. Spike-specific TCRs gained breadth and depth after people received two AZD1222 doses.

The CDR3 spans 18 residues. V was shortened by 5 bases and J by 8 bases, with 28 bases between the two germline ends. Germline loops: CDR1 SGHRS, CDR2 YFSETQ. This clonotype was sampled from an adult in good health. The starting material was peripheral blood, obtained on day 0 of AZD1222 vaccination. The genes are TRBV5-1 and TRBJ2-2; TRBD2 might be the D (6 bases). The CDR3 sequence is CASREGYRALRTRGELFF. The CDR3 DNA reads as TGCGCCAGCAGGGAGGGATACCGGGCCTTACGGACACGGGGGGAGCTGTTTTTT.